This T cell receptor (beta chain) came from a study of T-cell reconstitution after alpha-beta-depleted transplantation in children. This clonotype was seen many times. Unique molecular identifiers were built into the TCRbeta library. TCRdb itself ran the PCR reads through MiXCR, one entry per CDR3 protein. The sample lists approximately 83,000 distinct CDR3 sequences, 7% to 10% occurring once. The TCR comes from a human donor who donated a stem cell graft to a child with congenital amegakaryocytic thrombocytopenia. Sequenced material: PBMCs from the stem cell graft donor, taken from the stem cell graft.

In nucleotides, the CDR3 is TGTGCCAGCAGCCAAGAAAGCGGGAGCTCCTACGAGCAGTACTTC. Translated: CASSQESGSSYEQYF. The gene calls are TRBV3-1 and TRBJ2-7; 8 bases agree with TRBD2. Germline V gene lookup returns CDR1 LGHDT and CDR2 YNNKEL (reference sequence). The CDR3 has 15 amino acids. J lost 0 bases, V lost 0 bases, and 1 base had no gene match.